Listed below are T cell receptor beta chains from one sample, sequenced in a study of T-cell reconstitution after alpha-beta-depleted transplantation in children. MiXCR was run by TCRdb on the PCR reads, yielding one entry per CDR3 protein. The data show about 610,000 distinct CDR3 sequences, with about 10% seen just once and about 4% held by the top ten. This specimen was PBMCs from the stem cell graft donor, taken from the stem cell graft. The receptors stem from a human donor who donated a stem cell graft to a child with acute myeloid leukemia. Each CDR3 is given with its conserved first and last residue. A D gene is named only where the DNA matches it firmly. Part of the rows lack a size; the others show once, few, many or a class for expanded clones.

clone_size	v_call	d_call	j_call	cdr3_nt	cdr3_aa
few	TRBV29-1	NA	TRBJ2-3	TGCAGCGTCCAAGGTTCCCCCCGATCGGTGGGCACAGATACGCAGTATTTT	CSVQGSPRSVGTDTQYF
many	TRBV29-1	TRBD1	TRBJ2-5	TGCAGCGTTGGCGGGACAGGTGACCAAGAGACCCAGTACTTC	CSVGGTGDQETQYF
few	TRBV27	TRBD2	TRBJ2-1	TGTGCCAGCAGACCAACTAGCGGGAGCTCTGTTGAGCAGTTCTTC	CASRPTSGSSVEQFF
few	TRBV6-1	NA	TRBJ2-2	TGTGCCAGCAGTACCGGGGAGAGGATGGCCGGGGAGCTGTTTTTT	CASSTGERMAGELFF
few	TRBV6-1	TRBD2	TRBJ2-1	TGTGCCAGCAGCCTAGTGGGCGGGAGGGGTAACTCCTACAATGAGCAGTTCTTC	CASSLVGGRGNSYNEQFF
many	TRBV29-1	NA	TRBJ2-3	TGCAGCGTTGAGGGCAACACAGATACGCAGTATTTT	CSVEGNTDTQYF
few	TRBV9	TRBD2	TRBJ2-3	TGTGCCAGCAGCGGCCGATCCAGCGGGAGTGTCACAGATACGCAGTATTTT	CASSGRSSGSVTDTQYF
many	TRBV11-2	TRBD1	TRBJ2-6	TGTGCCAGCAGCCCCGGACAGGGAATTGCCTCTGGGGCCAACGTCCTGACTTTC	CASSPGQGIASGANVLTF
NA	TRBV7-6	NA	TRBJ2-1	TGTGCCAGCAGCCCCCGAGGGACTTACCTCCAGGATGAGCAGTTCTTC	CASSPRGTYLQDEQFF
few	TRBV6-5	TRBD2	TRBJ2-7	TGTGCCAGCAGTTACGGGGGCGGGAGGGGCTCCGAGCAGTACTTC	CASSYGGGRGSEQYF
few	TRBV5-1	NA	TRBJ1-5	TGCGCCAGCAGCCCCGGACTCCCTAGCAATCAGCCCCAGCATTTT	CASSPGLPSNQPQHF
NA	TRBV10-3	TRBD1	TRBJ1-1	TGTGCCATCAGTGCGGACAGGGACCTAACTGAAGCTTTCTTT	CAISADRDLTEAFF
few	TRBV2	TRBD1	TRBJ1-1	TGTGCCAGCGCTGACAGGGCGGGGGCTGAAGCTTTCTTT	CASADRAGAEAFF
NA	TRBV20-1	TRBD1	TRBJ2-3	TGCAGTGCTAGAACGTGGGGACAGGGAAGAACAGATACGCAGTATTTT	CSARTWGQGRTDTQYF
many	TRBV5-1	TRBD1	TRBJ1-5	TGCGCCAGCAGCCCGGACAGGGCTGATCAGCCCCAGCATTTT	CASSPDRADQPQHF
NA	TRBV7-2	TRBD2	TRBJ2-1	TGTGCCAGCAGCGGCCCTAGCGGGGCCTACAATGAGCAGTTCTTC	CASSGPSGAYNEQFF
NA	TRBV20-1	TRBD2	TRBJ2-7	TGCGCCCGAGAGTACACCGGGACTAGCGGGATATACGAGCAGTACTTC	CAREYTGTSGIYEQYF
many	TRBV7-9	NA	TRBJ2-3	TGCGCCAGCAGTAGGAGCGGGAGCACAGATACGCAGTATTTT	CASSRSGSTDTQYF
few	TRBV20-1	TRBD2	TRBJ2-5	TGCAGTGCCCCCGGCGCAGCGGGGCAAGAGACCCAGTACTTC	CSAPGAAGQETQYF
many	TRBV4-2	TRBD2	TRBJ2-5	TGTGCCAGCAGCCAACCCGGACTAGCGGGAGAAGAGACCCAGTACTTC	CASSQPGLAGEETQYF
NA	TRBV9	NA	TRBJ2-7	TGTGCCAGCAGCGTAGGGGTAGCGGCAGCTTTCTACGAGCAGTACTTC	CASSVGVAAAFYEQYF
many	TRBV5-6	TRBD1	TRBJ1-1	TGTGCCAGCAGCTTGGTTGGAGGACAGGGACGGACTGAAGCTTTCTTT	CASSLVGGQGRTEAFF
few	TRBV9	TRBD2	TRBJ2-7	TGTGCCAGCAGCGTGGCGGGAGACTACGAGCAGTACTTC	CASSVAGDYEQYF
NA	TRBV11-2	NA	TRBJ2-1	TGTGCCAGCAGCTTCATCAGTGAGCAGTTCTTC	CASSFISEQFF
NA	TRBV20-1	NA	TRBJ1-1	TGCAGTGCTAGAGATATTGGGGCAGGGCGATTGAACACTGAAGCTTTCTTT	CSARDIGAGRLNTEAFF
few	TRBV5-1	TRBD1	TRBJ1-2	TGCGCCAGCAGCTCCGGACAGGAGGATGGCTACACCTTC	CASSSGQEDGYTF
NA	TRBV7-2	NA	TRBJ2-5	TGTGCCAGCAGCACGGGACGGACCCGCGGGAAGACCCAGTACTTC	CASSTGRTRGKTQYF
NA	TRBV29-1	TRBD1	TRBJ1-1	TGCAGCGTTGAAGGGACAGGGGAAGGGTACACAGCAGCTTTCTTT	CSVEGTGEGYTAAFF
many	TRBV15	TRBD1	TRBJ2-7	TGTGCCACCAGCAGAGAACAGGGGTCCTACGAGCAGTACTTC	CATSREQGSYEQYF
many	TRBV5-1	TRBD2	TRBJ2-2	TGCGCCAGCAGCTTGTTCGGTAGCGGGAGCACCGGGGAGCTGTTTTTT	CASSLFGSGSTGELFF
few	TRBV29-1	TRBD2	TRBJ2-7	TGCAGCGTTGAAGTCCCCGGGGGTAGCGGGAGTACCGCCTTCGAGCAGTACTTC	CSVEVPGGSGSTAFEQYF
many	TRBV5-6	TRBD2	TRBJ2-1	TGTGCCAGCACCTTGGCTGCGGGAGACCACTTAGGGGAGCAGTTCTTC	CASTLAAGDHLGEQFF
NA	TRBV6-1	TRBD1	TRBJ2-2	TGTGCCAGCAGGCCACTTACCGGGACAGGGGCGATAAACACCGGGGAGCTGTTTTTT	CASRPLTGTGAINTGELFF
many	TRBV20-1	NA	TRBJ2-4	TGCAGTGCACCCCCCGCCAAAAACATTCAGTACTTC	CSAPPAKNIQYF
NA	TRBV20-1	TRBD1	TRBJ1-2	TGCAGTGCTAGCCCCCAGGGGGTGGCCAACGGCTACACCTTC	CSASPQGVANGYTF
NA	TRBV29-1	TRBD2	TRBJ2-4	TGCAGCGTTGAGGGTCTTCGGGATCGGGGGGACATTCAGTACTTC	CSVEGLRDRGDIQYF
many	TRBV7-2	TRBD2	TRBJ2-7	TGTGCCAGCAGCCCCCGGACTAGCGGGAGTTCCGAGCAGTACTTC	CASSPRTSGSSEQYF
many	TRBV7-6	TRBD1	TRBJ2-1	TGTGCCAGCAGCCCAGGGGGCGCGGGAGAGCAGTTCTTC	CASSPGGAGEQFF
many	TRBV2	TRBD2	TRBJ2-1	TGTGCCAGCAGTTCCGGGGGGGTTAGAAAAGCGGCGAGCTCCTACAATGAGCAGTTCTTC	CASSSGGVRKAASSYNEQFF
NA	TRBV29-1	TRBD2	TRBJ2-7	TGCAGCGTTGTTGGGACTAGCGGGAGGGCTTTTGAGGAGCAGTACTTC	CSVVGTSGRAFEEQYF